This passage covers 26 T cell receptor beta chains from one sample sequenced in a study of T cell responses to AZD1222 COVID-19 vaccine. Clones were read by immunoSEQ multiplex PCR, and TCRdb kept only the in-frame ones, dropping some. The table includes almost 80,000 clones, about 90% detected once. The specimen was peripheral blood, collected on day 0 of AZD1222 vaccination. These receptor sequences come from an adult in good health.

The chain combines TRBV28 with TRBJ1-2, with D possibly matching TRBD1 (5 bases). V was shortened by 4 bases and J by 5 bases, with 14 bases between the two germline ends. The CDR3 runs to 14 residues. Germline CDR1 is MDHEN and CDR2 is SYDVKM. DNA of the CDR3: TGTGCCAGCAGTTCCCGGACAAAAACTTATGGCTACACCTTC. Its protein product is CASSSRTKTYGYTF.

The chain recombines TRBV4-1 with TRBJ2-6; 7 positions match TRBD1. The V and J ends lost 1 base and 0 bases, in that order; junction bases with no gene match: 6. CDR1 and CDR2 from the germline V gene are MGHRA and YSYEKL. The CDR3 runs to 18 residues. As DNA, the CDR3 is TGCGCCAGCAGCCAAGTGACAGGGTTGCCCTCTGGGGCCAACGTCCTGACTTTC. It is translated as CASSQVTGLPSGANVLTF.

The chain recombines TRBV6-1 with TRBJ1-1, with D maybe TRBD1 (6 bases). This CDR3 contains 12 residues. CDR1 and CDR2 from the germline V gene are MNHNS and SASEGT. Trimming pared 2 bases from V and 8 bases from J, leaving 9 bases between. CDR3 nucleotide sequence: TGTGCCAGCAGTGAATGGGACATGGAAGCTTTCTTT. It is translated as CASSEWDMEAFF.

The J gene is TRBJ1-6, the V gene TRBV9, with D unclear. Trimming took 0 bases from V and 8 from J, leaving 6 bases between them. The V gene's germline CDR1 is SGDLS and CDR2 YYNGEE. CDR3 length equals 13 residues. CDR3 sequence reads: CASSVAADSPLHF. In nucleotides, the CDR3 is TGTGCCAGCAGCGTAGCAGCGGATTCACCCCTCCACTTT.

The chain recombines TRBV7-9 with TRBJ2-3; D is ambiguous. Looked up from germline, CDR1 is SEHNR and CDR2 is FQNEAQ (reference sequence). The CDR3 consists of 14 residues. Trimming pared 5 bases from V and 2 bases from J, leaving 11 bases between. The CDR3 region is CASSPPQNTDTQYF. The CDR3 DNA follows: TGTGCCAGCAGCCCCCCCCAGAACACAGATACGCAGTATTTT.

V gene TRBV29-1 combines with J gene TRBJ2-7; D is tentatively TRBD1 or TRBD2 (5 bases each). The CDR3 spans 14 residues. From germline, CDR1 is SQVTM and CDR2 ANQGSEA. With 4 bases removed from V and 6 bases from J, the gap between germline ends came to 19 bases. This chain's CDR3 is CSVGDTLGTSEQYF. CDR3 nucleotide sequence: TGCAGCGTTGGGGATACCCTCGGGACCAGCGAGCAGTACTTC.

The chain joins TRBV18 to TRBJ2-3; D ambiguous. The germline CDR1 and CDR2 sequences are KGHSH and LQKENI. Trimming cost V 4 bases and J 0 bases, with 14 bases left between them. The CDR3 runs 16 residues. This chain's CDR3 is CASSRSSRISTDTQYF. In DNA, the CDR3 is TGTGCCAGCTCACGTTCCAGCAGGATTAGCACAGATACGCAGTATTTT.

The CDR3 loop reads CASSYSYQGGTEAFF. The CDR3 DNA reads TGTGCCAGCAGTTACTCATACCAGGGTGGTACTGAAGCTTTCTTT. J is TRBJ1-1 and V is TRBV6-5, with D possibly being TRBD1 (5 bases). V shed 0 bases and J shed 5 bases, with 13 bases lying between them. The germline CDR1 and CDR2 sequences are MNHEY and SVGAGI. There are 15 residues in the CDR3.

The chain couples TRBV7-8 to TRBJ2-1; 9 bases agree with TRBD1. V lost 5 bases and J lost 5; bases outside the gene matches: 16. This CDR3 is 18 amino acids long. Looked up from germline, CDR1 is SGHVS and CDR2 is FQNEAQ. The CDR3 DNA follows: TGTGCCAGCAGCCAACGAGGGGGGGACAGGGATGGTCACAATGAGCAGTTCTTC. It specifies CASSQRGGDRDGHNEQFF.

The chain links TRBV5-1 to TRBJ2-3, with a weak D call TRBD2 (6 bases). The V end lost 0 bases, the J end lost 1 base, and 9 bases lay between the germline ends. Per the germline V gene, CDR1 is SGHRS and CDR2 is YFSETQ. The length of the CDR3 is 15 residues. The CDR3 sequence is CASSLEVAGTDTQYF. The CDR3 region has the DNA TGCGCCAGCAGCTTGGAAGTAGCGGGCACAGATACGCAGTATTTT.

The chain couples TRBV5-4 to TRBJ1-2; D is possibly TRBD1 (6 bases). V lost 0 bases and J 8 bases, leaving 14 bases between the germline ends. The CDR3 runs to 14 residues. The germline CDR1 and CDR2 sequences are SGHNT and YYREEE (reference sequence). CDR3 sequence (DNA): TGTGCCAGCAGCTTGGTAGGAGGGGGGCGAGGCTACACCTTC. Protein sequence: CASSLVGGGRGYTF.

This clone has a handful of counts. V gene TRBV6-1 combines with J gene TRBJ1-4, with 11 bases aligning to TRBD1. The germline gives CDR1 MNHNS, CDR2 SASEGT. The length of the CDR3 is 17 residues. V was clipped by 0 bases and J by 7 bases; unmatched bases: 7. The CDR3 DNA reads TGTGCCAGCAGTGAAGCCTGGGGGACAGGGGGATTTGAAAAACTGTTTTTT. Translating gives CASSEAWGTGGFEKLFF.

CDR3 bases: TGTGCCAGCAGCCAAAGGGGACAGGGGGTCGATACGCAGTATTTT. Amino acids: CASSQRGQGVDTQYF. The J gene is TRBJ2-3, the V gene TRBV4-2, with 11 nucleotides matching TRBD1. The CDR3 is made up of 15 amino acids. V lost 2 bases, J lost 6 bases, and 4 bases stayed unmatched. Germline CDR1 reads LGHNA; CDR2 reads YNFKEQ.

The chain joins TRBV6-1 to TRBJ1-5; 7 nucleotides align to TRBD1. Trimming removed 1 base from V and 2 bases from J; junction bases left unmatched: 8. Germline CDR1 MNHNS, CDR2 SASEGT. The CDR3 has 17 amino acids. CDR3 sequence (DNA): TGTGCCAGCAGTGAAGTACGGACAGGCTTTGGCAATCAGCCCCAGCATTTT. This codes for CASSEVRTGFGNQPQHF.

CDR3 in amino acids: CASSLMGQGYEQYF. CDR3 sequence (DNA): TGTGCCAGCAGTTTAATGGGGCAGGGGTACGAGCAGTACTTC. The chain recombines TRBV27 with TRBJ2-7, with D possibly TRBD1 on 6 matching bases. V lost 2 bases to trimming and J lost 4 bases, with 12 bases between them. The CDR3 extends over 14 amino acids. The V gene's germline CDR1 is MNHEY and CDR2 SMNVEV (reference sequence).

J is TRBJ2-1 and V is TRBV11-3; D remains ambiguous. CDR3 length: 14 residues. Germline V gives CDR1 SGHNT, CDR2 YENEEA. Trimming stripped 4 bases from V and 9 bases from J, with 16 bases between. CDR3 region: CASSWASASSEQFF. The CDR3 DNA is TGTGCCAGCAGCTGGGCGTCCGCCTCTAGTGAGCAGTTCTTC. Drawing the rest from reference TRBV11-3 and TRBJ2-1, the complete variable domain is EAGVVQSPRYKIIEKKQPVAFWCNPISGHNTLYWYLQNLGQGPELLIRYENEEAVDDSQLPKDRFSAERLKGVDSTLKIQPAELGDSAVYLCASSWASASSEQFFGPGTRLTVL.

The genes are TRBV18 and TRBJ1-4, with 8 bases matching TRBD1. CDR1 and CDR2 (germline): KGHSH, LQKENI. The CDR3 is made up of 14 amino acids. The trim removed 4 bases at V and 10 bases at J, leaving 8 bases unmatched. CDR3 sequence: CASSQDRVGGKLFF. The CDR3 DNA sequence: TGTGCCAGCTCACAGGACAGGGTAGGAGGAAAACTGTTTTTT.

The chain is built from TRBV15 and TRBJ2-5; maybe TRBD1 (6 bases). Germline CDR1 LNHNV, CDR2 YYDKDF (reference sequence). The V end was cut by 0 bases, the J end by 3 bases, with 8 bases between. This CDR3 comprises 14 residues. The CDR3: CATSRDRGKETQYF. As DNA, the CDR3 is TGTGCCACCAGCAGAGACAGGGGAAAAGAGACCCAGTACTTC.

V gene TRBV28 combines with J gene TRBJ1-4; TRBD1 matches 7 bases. Looked up from germline, CDR1 is MDHEN and CDR2 is SYDVKM. This CDR3 spans 14 amino acids. The V and J ends lost 6 bases and 7 bases, in that order; junction bases with no gene match: 8. The CDR3 coding sequence is TGTGCCAGCAGCAGAAGGGGGCATGGTGAAAAACTGTTTTTT. Translation: CASSRRGHGEKLFF.

This chain connects TRBV7-9 to TRBJ2-3, with D maybe TRBD1 (5 bases). The germline V gene has CDR1 SEHNR and CDR2 FQNEAQ (reference sequence). V was pared by 1 base and J by 0 bases, with 11 bases between. The CDR3 has 16 amino acids. This chain's CDR3 is CASSLGQPDSTDTQYF. For the CDR3, the DNA is TGTGCCAGCAGCTTAGGACAGCCGGATAGCACAGATACGCAGTATTTT.

The chain joins TRBV18 to TRBJ2-7; D is perhaps TRBD1 or TRBD2 (5 bases each). V was shortened by 3 bases and J by 7 bases, with 19 bases between the two germline ends. The length of the CDR3 is 15 residues. Germline loops: CDR1 KGHSH, CDR2 LQKENI. The CDR3 nucleotides are TGTGCCAGCTCACCCCTCGAAGGGGAGCTAGGGGAGCAGTACTTC. Amino acids: CASSPLEGELGEQYF.

This clone appeared a single time. The V and J genes are TRBV5-6 and TRBJ2-7; no clear D. Germline CDR1 reads SGHDT; CDR2 reads YYEEEE. The CDR3 totals 14 residues. V gave up 3 bases and J gave up 4 bases, with 14 bases separating them. The DNA of the CDR3 is TGTGCCAGCAGCTCCCCCGGCCTGGCTTACGAGCAGTACTTC. This translates into CASSSPGLAYEQYF. Complete variable domain (other parts from reference TRBV5-6 and TRBJ2-7): DAGVTQSPTHLIKTRGQQVTLRCSPKSGHDTVSWYQQALGQGPQFIFQYYEEEERQRGNFPDRFSGHQFPNYSSELNVNALLLGDSALYLCASSSPGLAYEQYFGPGTRLTVT.

The chain carries TRBV6-1 and TRBJ2-3, with 8 bases lining up with TRBD2. J was trimmed by 3 bases and V by 1 base; bases with no gene match: 6. Looked up from germline, CDR1 is MNHNS and CDR2 is SASEGT. This CDR3 has 16 residues. CDR3 amino acids: CASSEVSGRKTDTQYF. The CDR3 nucleotides read TGTGCCAGCAGTGAAGTCAGCGGGAGAAAGACAGATACGCAGTATTTT.

The chain recombines TRBV7-8 with TRBJ2-7, with 9 bases fitting TRBD1. The germline gives CDR1 SGHVS, CDR2 FQNEAQ. V trimming: 5 bases; J trimming: 6 bases; junction bases outside the gene matches: 11. The CDR3 length is 15 residues. The CDR3 DNA reads TGTGCCAGCAGCCCCCGCCGGGACAGGGCCAGCGAGCAGTACTTC. It is translated as CASSPRRDRASEQYF.

The V call is TRBV5-5, the J call TRBJ1-1; no firm D call. Trimming took 4 bases from V and 1 from J, leaving 11 bases between them. The CDR3 contains 14 residues. The germline gives CDR1 SGHKS, CDR2 YYEKEE (reference sequence). CDR3 sequence reads: CASSREERNTEAFF. The CDR3 bases are TGTGCCAGCAGCAGGGAAGAACGGAACACTGAAGCTTTCTTT.

A single count supports this clone. The chain uses TRBV7-2 and TRBJ1-2, with D maybe TRBD1 (6 bases). Germline V CDR1 and CDR2: SGHTA, FQGNSA. This CDR3 contains 14 residues. The V end was cut by 1 base, the J end by 8 bases, with 14 bases between. The CDR3 sequence is CASSLESQGHGYTF. In DNA, the CDR3 is TGTGCCAGCAGCTTAGAGAGCCAGGGGCACGGCTACACCTTC. The variable domain in full, with the rest retrieved from reference TRBV7-2 and TRBJ1-2, is GAGVSQSPSNKVTEKGKDVELRCDPISGHTALYWYRQSLGQGLEFLIYFQGNSAPDKSGLPSDRFSAERTGGSVSTLTIQRTQQEDSAVYLCASSLESQGHGYTFGSGTRLTVV.